The clone carrying this T cell receptor beta chain was observed a handful of times. Its antigen is still unknown. These data come from a study of T-cell memory formation after mild COVID-19. Findings and caveats of the study: Clones from the second wave (peaking day 37) had unconfirmed SARS-CoV-2 specificity. Chiefly within CM and EM were the contracting CD4+ clones; CD8+ ones were within EMRA.

From 5'RACE with constant-segment primers came TCR alpha and TCR beta cDNA libraries that carried sample barcodes and UMIs. TCRdb used MiXCR to reprocess the 5' RACE reads, holding one entry per CDR3 protein. The table shows about 150,000 distinct CDR3 sequences, with 15% to 20% occurring only once. This CDR3 is built from 15 residues. CDR1 and CDR2 (germline): SEHNR, FQNEAQ (reference sequence). The V end was cut by 0 bases, the J end by 4 bases, with 12 bases between. The source of this sequence is an adult woman who had mild COVID-19 (a few samples of this study predate the infection). Cell type and time point are not known. The sequenced material came from PBMCs or a T cell subset sorted from them (not recorded which). The chain couples TRBV7-9 to TRBJ2-5; the D gene could be TRBD1 or TRBD2 (5 bases each). CDR3 in DNA: TGTGCCAGCAGCTTAGCCGGGGCTGCGGGAGAGACCCAGTACTTC. Translating it yields CASSLAGAAGETQYF.